This TCR beta chain was profiled in a study of T cells in pancreatic ductal adenocarcinoma. Sequencing was performed with immunoSEQ multiplex PCR; in TCRdb, only in-frame clones are kept and a portion is missing. The table lists more than 15,000 clones, about nine tenths of them singletons, with roughly 0.91% in the top ten. Findings and limits, study-wide: The resected cohort was biased toward the minority with early-stage disease. Enrichment of CD45RO+ effector over naive T cells in tumors may bias clonality.

The CDR3 consists of 14 residues. V shed 2 bases and J 6 bases; nucleotides not matched to a gene: 5. Germline CDR1 SEHNR, CDR2 FQNEAQ (reference sequence). Details on this clone: The antigen is not known.

No neoadjuvant therapy was given to the selected pancreatic ductal adenocarcinoma patients before their surgery. This clonotype originated in a human donor with pancreatic ductal adenocarcinoma. The sample was PBMCs. The V and J genes are TRBV7-9 and TRBJ1-1, with 8 bases identical to TRBD1. The CDR3 DNA sequence: TGTGCCAGCAGCTTACTCCGGGACAGGCCTGAAGCTTTCTTT. Translated: CASSLLRDRPEAFF.